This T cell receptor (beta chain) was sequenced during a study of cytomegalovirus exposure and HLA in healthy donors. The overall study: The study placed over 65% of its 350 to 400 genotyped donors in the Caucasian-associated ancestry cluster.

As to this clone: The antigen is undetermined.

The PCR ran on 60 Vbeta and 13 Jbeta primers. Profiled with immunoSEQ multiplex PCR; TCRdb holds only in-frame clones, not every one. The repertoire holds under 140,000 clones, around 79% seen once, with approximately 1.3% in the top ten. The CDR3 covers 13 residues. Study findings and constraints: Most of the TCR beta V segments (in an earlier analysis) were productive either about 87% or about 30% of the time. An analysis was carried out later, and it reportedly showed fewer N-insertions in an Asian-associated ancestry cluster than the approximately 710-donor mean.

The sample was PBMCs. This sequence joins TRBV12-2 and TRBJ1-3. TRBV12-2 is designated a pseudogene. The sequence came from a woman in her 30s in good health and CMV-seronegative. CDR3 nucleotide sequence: TGTGCAAGTCGCTTCCCTAGGAGAAACACCATATATTTT. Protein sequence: CASRFPRRNTIYF.